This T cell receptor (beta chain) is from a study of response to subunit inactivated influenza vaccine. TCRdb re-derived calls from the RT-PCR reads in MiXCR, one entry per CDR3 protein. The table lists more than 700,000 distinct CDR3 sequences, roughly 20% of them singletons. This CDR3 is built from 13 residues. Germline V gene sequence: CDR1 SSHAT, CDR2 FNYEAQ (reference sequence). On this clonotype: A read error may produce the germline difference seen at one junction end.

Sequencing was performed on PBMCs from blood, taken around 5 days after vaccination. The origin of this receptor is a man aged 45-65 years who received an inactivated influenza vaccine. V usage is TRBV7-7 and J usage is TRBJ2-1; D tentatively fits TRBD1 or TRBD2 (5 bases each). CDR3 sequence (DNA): TGTGCTAGCAGCCCCGTGGGGGTGCTCGAGCAGTTCTTC. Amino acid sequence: CASSPVGVLEQFF.